This T cell receptor beta chain comes out of a study of T cells in Graves' hyperthyroidism and ophthalmopathy. What was amplified from RNA transcripts were TCR beta CDR3 regions. Carried out on the TCR CDR3, a first-round RT-PCR used the HTBI primer set. TCRdb re-analysed the multiplex PCR reads in MiXCR, keeping a single row per CDR3 protein. The data contain about 510,000 distinct CDR3 sequences, 12% to 15% of them singletons. Trimming removed 5 bases at V and 2 bases at J, with 12 bases between. CDR3 length: 14 residues. In germline, CDR1 is SGHVS, CDR2 FQNEAQ. Stable Graves' hyperthyroidism denoted no ophthalmopathy progression over 18 months. Orbital computed tomography, thyroid ultrasound, serum thyroxine and TRAb, and clinical symptoms together informed the diagnoses. Findings of the study overall: Stable hyperthyroidism was told apart from ophthalmopathy by a model built on 13 V-J features.

This clonotype was found many times. What it binds is not known. The clonotype originates from a woman in her forties with Graves' hyperthyroidism. The V call is TRBV7-8, the J call TRBJ1-1; D gene unclear. The sequenced material came from blood. CDR3 in amino acids: CASSPNRINTEAFF. DNA for the CDR3: TGTGCCAGCAGCCCGAATCGAATTAACACTGAAGCTTTCTTT. Supplemented by reference TRBV7-8 and TRBJ1-1, the full variable domain reads GAGVSQSPRYKVAKRGQDVALRCDPISGHVSLFWYQQALGQGPEFLTYFQNEAQLDKSGLPSDRFFAERPEGSVSTLKIQRTQQEDSAVYLCASSPNRINTEAFFGQGTRLTVV.